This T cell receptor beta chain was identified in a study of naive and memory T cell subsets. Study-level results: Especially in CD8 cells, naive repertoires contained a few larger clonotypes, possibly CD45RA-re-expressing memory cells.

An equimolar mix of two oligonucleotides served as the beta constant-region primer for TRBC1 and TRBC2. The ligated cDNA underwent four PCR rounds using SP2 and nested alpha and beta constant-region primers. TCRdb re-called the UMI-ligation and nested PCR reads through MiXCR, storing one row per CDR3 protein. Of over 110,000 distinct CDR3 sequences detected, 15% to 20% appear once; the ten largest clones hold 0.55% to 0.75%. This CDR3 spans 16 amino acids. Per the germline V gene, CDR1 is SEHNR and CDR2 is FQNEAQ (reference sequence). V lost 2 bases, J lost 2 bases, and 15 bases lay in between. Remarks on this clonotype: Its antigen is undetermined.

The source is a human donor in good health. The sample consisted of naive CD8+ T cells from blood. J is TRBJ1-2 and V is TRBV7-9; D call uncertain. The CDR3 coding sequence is TGTGCCAGCAGCTTATGGGAAGGAACAGAGAACTATGGCTACACCTTC. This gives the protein CASSLWEGTENYGYTF.